The T cell receptor beta chain described here comes from a study of vaccination and CD4 T cells after COVID-19. Sequencing of DNA taken from cultured CD4+ T cells relied on the Oncomine TCR Beta short-read assay. In TCRdb, the PCR reads were re-called with MiXCR into one record per CDR3 protein. The sample yields approximately 5,100 distinct CDR3 sequences, under 80% seen once. Germline V gene data show CDR1 as DFQATT and CDR2 as SNEGSKA (reference sequence). V shed 3 bases, J shed 2 bases, and the junction held 2 bases outside the gene matches. There are 16 residues in the CDR3. Documented treatment: approximately nine-day PBMC culture with coronavirus spike peptide pools or control peptides (ViraFEST assay). This clonotype was seen once. What it recognizes is unknown.

The TCR was taken from a human donor who had recovered from COVID-19. This sequence joins TRBV20-1 and TRBJ2-3; TRBD2 matches at 16 bases. The sequenced sample was CD4+ T cells from blood, cultured in vitro. Here the CDR3 reads CSARGLAGGDTDTQYF. The CDR3 nucleotides read TGCAGTGCTAGGGGACTAGCGGGAGGGGACACAGATACGCAGTATTTT.